Shown below are 15 T cell receptor beta chains from a single sample sequenced in a study of cytomegalovirus exposure and HLA in healthy donors (dated by TCRdb to the late 2010s). Library creation used the immunoSEQ multiplex PCR assay. For the multiplex PCR, a mixture combining 60 forward primers for TCR Vbeta segments and 13 reverse primers for TCR Jbeta segments was used. The immuneACCESS repertoire file appears here via TCRdb, limited to in-frame rearrangements. These files lack a portion of the clones; in checked studies, under half of the deficit traces to unresolved V genes, and the cause of the others is not known. The sample table lists some 130,000 clones, approximately 68% of them with a count of one. 1.6% of the sample rests with the top ten. Material for sequencing was PBMCs. The source is a man aged 25-40 years in good health and CMV-seropositive.

The chain couples TRBV15 to TRBJ2-2; 12 positions match TRBD2. Germline CDR1 is LNHNV and CDR2 is YYDKDF (reference sequence). The CDR3 covers 19 residues. Losses at the gene ends were 0 bases for V and 6 bases for J; bases not matched to a gene: 11. As DNA, the CDR3 is TGTGCCACCAGCAGAGAGACTAGCGGGAGAGTACTGTGGTCCGGGGAGCTGTTTTTT. Protein sequence: CATSRETSGRVLWSGELFF.

V gene TRBV28 combines with J gene TRBJ1-5; possibly TRBD1 for D (5 bases). Between the trimmed V and J ends, which lost 4 bases and 3 bases, there was a span of 16 bases. The CDR3 totals 16 residues. CDR1 MDHEN and CDR2 SYDVKM come from the germline V gene. The CDR3 protein is CASSYSGTDYNQPQHF. In nucleotides, the CDR3 is TGTGCCAGCAGTTATTCCGGGACGGACTACAATCAGCCCCAGCATTTT.

The genes are TRBV11-2 and TRBJ2-5, with TRBD2 identical over 10 bases. Trimming cost V 0 bases and J 4 bases; bases outside gene matches: 8. CDR1 SGHAT and CDR2 FQNNGV come from the germline V gene. The CDR3 has 17 residues. The chain's CDR3 is CASSLESPASGRETQYF. CDR3 nucleotides: TGTGCCAGCAGCTTAGAGTCCCCCGCTAGCGGGAGAGAGACCCAGTACTTC.

The chain combines TRBV7-2 with TRBJ2-7, with D maybe TRBD2 (6 bases). The germline V and J ends were trimmed by 5 bases and 5 bases, with 16 bases remaining between them. CDR1 and CDR2 from the germline V gene are SGHTA and FQGNSA. The CDR3 consists of 14 residues. In DNA, the CDR3 is TGTGCCAGCAGCCAATTCGCCCCGGGAGACGAGCAGTACTTC. It yields the protein CASSQFAPGDEQYF.

The rearrangement links TRBV10-3 to TRBJ1-2; TRBD1 aligns across 7 bases. Germline assignment: CDR1 ENHRY and CDR2 SYGVKD. The CDR3 loop spans 19 amino acids. Unmatched junction bases numbered 19, after V lost 3 bases and J lost 3 bases. The CDR3 is CAISDGNRGYPLSYYGYTF. DNA of the CDR3: TGTGCCATCAGTGATGGTAACAGGGGCTACCCATTGTCGTACTATGGCTACACCTTC.

This chain connects TRBV5-1 to TRBJ2-3, with 7 bases that match TRBD1. The germline CDR1 and CDR2 sequences are SGHRS and YFSETQ. CDR3 length equals 15 residues. V lost 6 bases, J lost 3 bases, and 10 bases stayed unmatched. CDR3 residues: CASTTLGTATDTQYF. The DNA of the CDR3 is TGCGCCAGCACCACTTTGGGGACAGCGACAGATACGCAGTATTTT.

The gene calls are TRBV18 and TRBJ1-4, with unresolved D. CDR1 and CDR2 (germline): KGHSH, LQKENI. The germline V and J ends were trimmed by 8 bases and 3 bases, with 13 bases remaining between them. This CDR3 has 14 residues. CDR3 protein: CASRGANANEKLFF. In DNA form, the CDR3 reads TGTGCCAGCCGGGGTGCTAACGCTAATGAAAAACTGTTTTTT.

J is TRBJ2-7 and V is TRBV27; D gene ambiguous. The CDR3 is 15 amino acids. Germline-derived CDR1 and CDR2 are MNHEY and SMNVEV (reference sequence). Trimming stripped 5 bases from V and 0 bases from J, with 14 bases between. DNA of the CDR3: TGTGCCAGCAGTGCAACCCGGTCAAGCTCCTACGAGCAGTACTTC. This translates into CASSATRSSSYEQYF.

As DNA, the CDR3 is TGTGCCAGCAGCAAATCTGAGCGGGAGTGTGGGCAGTTCTTC. It is translated as CASSKSERECGQFF. The chain carries TRBV21-1 and TRBJ2-1; TRBD2, as called in the table, went unchecked against the DNA. TRBV21-1 constitutes a pseudogene. The CDR3 length is 14 residues.

The chain recombines TRBV27 with TRBJ2-1, with 14 bases aligning to TRBD2. The CDR3 has 18 amino acids. The germline V gene encodes CDR1 MNHEY and CDR2 SMNVEV (reference sequence). V shed 1 base and J 5 bases; nucleotides not matched to a gene: 7. The CDR3 DNA is TGTGCCAGCAGTTTATACACGGGGACTAGCGGGAGCCACAATGAGCAGTTCTTC. The encoded protein is CASSLYTGTSGSHNEQFF.

V is TRBV13 and J is TRBJ2-5; the match to TRBD1 covers 10 bases. The CDR3 consists of 15 residues. With 5 bases clipped from V and 4 bases from J, the junction kept 7 bases outside the gene matches. From germline, CDR1 is PRHDT and CDR2 FYEKMQ (reference sequence). CDR3 sequence: CASSRDRGPGETQYF. The DNA for the CDR3 is TGTGCCAGCAGCCGCGACAGGGGGCCGGGAGAGACCCAGTACTTC.

This clone was observed a few times. The gene calls are TRBV28 and TRBJ2-7; 10 positions match TRBD2. The CDR3 runs to 14 residues. Germline trimming cut 7 bases from V and 3 bases from J; bases unmatched to any gene: 6. Germline V gene sequence: CDR1 MDHEN, CDR2 SYDVKM. This CDR3 reads CASTALAGYYEQYF. The CDR3 coding sequence is TGTGCCAGCACCGCACTAGCGGGATACTACGAGCAGTACTTC.

The gene calls are TRBV4-2 and TRBJ2-1; TRBD1 aligns across 7 bases. Germline CDR1 reads LGHNA; CDR2 reads YNFKEQ. CDR3 length: 16 amino acids. The trim removed 2 bases at V and 4 bases at J, leaving 8 bases unmatched. The CDR3 DNA reads TGTGCCAGCAGCCAATCAGTCACAGGGGTTTACAATGAGCAGTTCTTC. It codes for CASSQSVTGVYNEQFF.

The rearrangement links TRBV10-1 to TRBJ2-7, with a possible D match to TRBD1 (6 bases). The CDR3 length is 14 residues. The germline V gene encodes CDR1 WNHNN and CDR2 SYGVQD (reference sequence). V was trimmed by 2 bases and J by 4 bases, leaving 12 bases between them. CDR3 DNA: TGCGCCAGCAGTGAGACAGGGCGTATGTACGAGCAGTACTTC. The encoded protein is CASSETGRMYEQYF.

This clone has more than one count but fewer than ten. V usage is TRBV7-2 and J usage is TRBJ2-5; TRBD2 agrees at 13 bases. V gave up 8 bases and J gave up 4 bases; unmatched junction bases: 10. CDR1 SGHTA and CDR2 FQGNSA come from the germline V gene. The CDR3 contains 16 residues. CDR3 sequence (DNA): TGTGCCAGCCGAGAGAGACTAGCGGGAGGAGGAGAGACCCAGTACTTC. Its translation: CASRERLAGGGETQYF.